Listed below are T cell receptor beta chains from one sample, sequenced in a study of cytomegalovirus exposure and HLA in healthy donors. Sequencing used immunoSEQ multiplex PCR; TCRdb keeps in-frame clones, though not all of them. The sample gives fewer than 150,000 clones, 80% of which show up once; 1% is in the top ten. Sequencing was performed on PBMCs. Receptors originate from a man between 40 and 49 years old in good health and CMV-seronegative. CDR3s include the opening cysteine and the closing phenylalanine or tryptophan. D genes are given only for firm matches. Expanded clones are given a class, and other clones once, few, many or no size at all.

J gene: TRBJ2-5; clone size: -; D gene: -; V gene: TRBV6-5; CDR3 DNA: TGTGCCAGCAGTTACAGCGCCATCCCCGGGGAGACCCAGTACTTC; CDR3 protein: CASSYSAIPGETQYF
J gene: TRBJ1-1; clone size: -; D gene: -; V gene: TRBV30; CDR3 DNA: TGTGCCTGGAGTAAGGGGGACACTGAAGCTTTCTTT; CDR3 protein: CAWSKGDTEAFF
J gene: TRBJ1-1; clone size: -; D gene: -; V gene: TRBV19; CDR3 DNA: TGTGCCAGTAGTACCTCAGACAGGCCTCTTCCGGCTTTCTTT; CDR3 protein: CASSTSDRPLPAFF
J gene: TRBJ2-3; clone size: once; D gene: TRBD2; V gene: TRBV19; CDR3 DNA: TGTGCCAGTAGCCCCGAACTAGCGGGGGGGCGAAATACGCAGTATTTT; CDR3 protein: CASSPELAGGRNTQYF
J gene: TRBJ1-2; clone size: -; D gene: -; V gene: TRBV6-1; CDR3 DNA: TGTGCCAGCGGGACCCGGGGGTATGGCTACACCTTC; CDR3 protein: CASGTRGYGYTF
J gene: TRBJ1-5; clone size: -; D gene: TRBD1; V gene: TRBV5-1; CDR3 DNA: TGCGCCAGCAGCCGGACAGGCGAAAGCAATCAGCCCCAGCATTTT; CDR3 protein: CASSRTGESNQPQHF
J gene: TRBJ1-1; clone size: -; D gene: TRBD1; V gene: TRBV5-1; CDR3 DNA: TGCGCCAGCAGCGAGTCGACAGGGATAGGTGAAGCTTTCTTT; CDR3 protein: CASSESTGIGEAFF
J gene: TRBJ2-5; clone size: -; D gene: -; V gene: TRBV6-6; CDR3 DNA: TGTGCCAGCACTAGGTTCCCAGGGGCCGAGACCCAGTACTTC; CDR3 protein: CASTRFPGAETQYF
J gene: TRBJ1-1; clone size: -; D gene: TRBD1; V gene: TRBV29-1; CDR3 DNA: TGCAGCGCTTTACAGGGGAGAAACACTGAAGCTTTCTTT; CDR3 protein: CSALQGRNTEAFF
J gene: TRBJ1-5; clone size: -; D gene: -; V gene: TRBV6-1; CDR3 DNA: TGTGCCAGCATTCCAGGGATGAACAATCAGCCCCAGCATTTT; CDR3 protein: CASIPGMNNQPQHF
J gene: TRBJ2-3; clone size: -; D gene: -; V gene: TRBV4-1; CDR3 DNA: TGCGCCAGCAGCCAAGATCTTGTGGGCCGCGAGTCAGATACGCAGTATTTT; CDR3 protein: CASSQDLVGRESDTQYF
J gene: TRBJ2-3; clone size: -; D gene: -; V gene: TRBV6-5; CDR3 DNA: TGTGCCAGCAGCCTACTTACAGGGCCGAGAGATACGCAGTATTTT; CDR3 protein: CASSLLTGPRDTQYF
J gene: TRBJ2-1; clone size: -; D gene: -; V gene: TRBV11-1; CDR3 DNA: TGTGCCAGCAGCTTAGGCGACAGCTCCTACAATGAGCAGTTCTTC; CDR3 protein: CASSLGDSSYNEQFF
J gene: TRBJ1-1; clone size: -; D gene: TRBD1; V gene: TRBV5-4; CDR3 DNA: TGTGCCAGCAGCTCTTGGGACAGGGGCAACCTTGAAGCTTTCTTT; CDR3 protein: CASSSWDRGNLEAFF
J gene: TRBJ2-1; clone size: few; D gene: TRBD2; V gene: TRBV6-1; CDR3 DNA: TGTGCCAGCAGTGTGCTAGCGGGGAGGAATGAGCAGTTCTTC; CDR3 protein: CASSVLAGRNEQFF
J gene: TRBJ2-7; clone size: -; D gene: TRBD2; V gene: TRBV2; CDR3 DNA: TGTGCCAGCAGTAAACTAGCGACAACGGTCTACGAGCAGTACTTC; CDR3 protein: CASSKLATTVYEQYF
J gene: TRBJ2-7; clone size: -; D gene: -; V gene: TRBV28; CDR3 DNA: TGTGCCAGCAGTTTCGAGTCCACTAACACCTACGAGCAGTACTTC; CDR3 protein: CASSFESTNTYEQYF
J gene: TRBJ1-1; clone size: -; D gene: -; V gene: TRBV5-1; CDR3 DNA: TGCGCCAGCGGGGCGAAGAACACTGAAGCTTTCTTT; CDR3 protein: CASGAKNTEAFF
J gene: TRBJ1-5; clone size: -; D gene: TRBD1; V gene: TRBV28; CDR3 DNA: TGTGCCAGCAGTTCCCAGGGGGGCCCCAATCAGCCCCAGCATTTT; CDR3 protein: CASSSQGGPNQPQHF
J gene: TRBJ2-7; clone size: -; D gene: -; V gene: TRBV7-2; CDR3 DNA: TGTGCCAGCAGCTTAACACAGGGTTACGAGCAGTACTTC; CDR3 protein: CASSLTQGYEQYF
J gene: TRBJ2-1; clone size: -; D gene: TRBD2; V gene: TRBV11-2; CDR3 DNA: TGTGCCAGCAGCTTAGGGACTAGCGGGAGCTCCTACAATGAGCAGTTCTTC; CDR3 protein: CASSLGTSGSSYNEQFF
J gene: TRBJ1-4; clone size: -; D gene: -; V gene: TRBV5-1; CDR3 DNA: TGCGCCAGCAGCTTGGATGGACAGTCGGGAGGGCTGTTTTTT; CDR3 protein: CASSLDGQSGGLFF